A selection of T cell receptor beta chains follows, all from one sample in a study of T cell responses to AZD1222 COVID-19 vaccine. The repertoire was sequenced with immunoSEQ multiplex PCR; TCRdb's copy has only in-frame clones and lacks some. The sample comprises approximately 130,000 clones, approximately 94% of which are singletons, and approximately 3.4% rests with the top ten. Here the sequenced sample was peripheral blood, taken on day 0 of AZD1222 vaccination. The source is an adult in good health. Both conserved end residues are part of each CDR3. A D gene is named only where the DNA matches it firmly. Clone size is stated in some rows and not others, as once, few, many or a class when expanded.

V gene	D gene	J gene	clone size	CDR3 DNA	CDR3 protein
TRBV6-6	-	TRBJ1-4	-	TGTGCCAGCATTGGTCCAACTAATGAAAAACTGTTTTTT	CASIGPTNEKLFF
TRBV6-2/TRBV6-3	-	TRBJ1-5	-	TGTGCCAGCAGTTACCCCGGGACACATAGCAATCAGCCCCAGCATTTT	CASSYPGTHSNQPQHF
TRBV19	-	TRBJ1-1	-	TGTGCCAGTAGTACGGGACACCAGAACACTGAAGCTTTCTTT	CASSTGHQNTEAFF
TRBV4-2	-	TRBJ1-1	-	TGTGCCAGCAGCCTTGGAGAGCGGAGGAGTTCTGAAGCTTTCTTT	CASSLGERRSSEAFF
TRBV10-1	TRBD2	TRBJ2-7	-	TGCGCCAGCAGTGATTCCGGGACTATTATTTCCGAGCAGTACTTC	CASSDSGTIISEQYF
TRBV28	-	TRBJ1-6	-	TGTGCCAGCAGTTACATTGATTCACCCCTCCACTTT	CASSYIDSPLHF
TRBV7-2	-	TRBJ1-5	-	TGTGCCAGCAGCCCGACGGCGGTCAGTAATCAGCCCCAGCATTTT	CASSPTAVSNQPQHF
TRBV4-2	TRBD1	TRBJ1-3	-	TGTGCCAGCGGGGGACAGGCCGGAAACACCATATATTTT	CASGGQAGNTIYF
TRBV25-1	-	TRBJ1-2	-	TGTGCCAGCATGACGGGGGGCGACGGCTACACCTTC	CASMTGGDGYTF
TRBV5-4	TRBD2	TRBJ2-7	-	TGTGCCAGCAGCAGATTAGCGGGAGCGGGGTCCGAGCAGTACTTC	CASSRLAGAGSEQYF
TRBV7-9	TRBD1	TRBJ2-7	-	TGTGCCAGCAGCTTAACAGGGGGCTTCTACGAGCAGTACTTC	CASSLTGGFYEQYF
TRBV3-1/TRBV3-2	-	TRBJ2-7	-	TGTGCCAGCAGCCTCGGGCTGGGGACCTACGAGCAGTACTTC	CASSLGLGTYEQYF
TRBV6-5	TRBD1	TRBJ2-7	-	TGTGCCAGCAGTTACGGACAGGGGGCATACGAGCAGTACTTC	CASSYGQGAYEQYF
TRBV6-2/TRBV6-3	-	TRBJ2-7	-	TGTGCCAGCAGTTACCGGCGCTACGAGCAGTACTTC	CASSYRRYEQYF
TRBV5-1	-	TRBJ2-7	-	TGCGCCAGCAGCCCCCCGGGATCCTACGAGCAGTACTTC	CASSPPGSYEQYF
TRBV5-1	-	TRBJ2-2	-	TGCGCCAGCAGCTTGTTTGACACCGGGGAGCTGTTTTTT	CASSLFDTGELFF
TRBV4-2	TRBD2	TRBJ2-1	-	TGTGCCAGCACCCTCCAAGTGGGACTAGCGGACAATGAGCAGTTCTTC	CASTLQVGLADNEQFF
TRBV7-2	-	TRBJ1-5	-	TGTGCCAGCAGCTTAGCTGCGGGGAATCAGCCCCAGCATTTT	CASSLAAGNQPQHF
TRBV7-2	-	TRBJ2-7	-	TGTGCCAGCAGCGCACCGACAGGTTCCCCGACCTACGAGCAGTACTTC	CASSAPTGSPTYEQYF
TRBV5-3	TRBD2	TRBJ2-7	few	TGTGCCAGAAGTTTTCCAAGGTGGACTAGCGGGAGGGAGCAGTACTTC	CARSFPRWTSGREQYF
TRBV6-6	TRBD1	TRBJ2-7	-	TGTGCCAGCAACAACCGGGACAGGGGGCGCGAGCAGTACTTC	CASNNRDRGREQYF
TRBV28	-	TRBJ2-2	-	TGTGCCAGCAGCCCCGGGGGTTGGGCCGGGGAGCTGTTTTTT	CASSPGGWAGELFF
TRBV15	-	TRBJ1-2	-	TGTGCCACCAGCAGTGGTAGCCTGCGGACCTTC	CATSSGSLRTF
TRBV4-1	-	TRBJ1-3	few	TGCGCCAGTTCGACAGTCTCTGGAAACACCATATATTTT	CASSTVSGNTIYF
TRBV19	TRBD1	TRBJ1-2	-	TGTGCCAGTAGTATCGGTGGACAGGGAAATGGCTACACCTTC	CASSIGGQGNGYTF
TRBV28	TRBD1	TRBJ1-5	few	TGTGCCACTAGACAGGGGCTCAATCAGCCCCAGCATTTT	CATRQGLNQPQHF
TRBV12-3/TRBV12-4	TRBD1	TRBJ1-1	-	TGTGCCAGCAGCCGGACAGGGATCGGGGCTTTCTTT	CASSRTGIGAFF
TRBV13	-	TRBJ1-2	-	TGTGCCAGCAGCACCAAGGGTGGCTACACCTTC	CASSTKGGYTF
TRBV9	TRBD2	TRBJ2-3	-	TGTGCCAGCAGCCCTGGACTAGTGACAGATACGCAGTATTTT	CASSPGLVTDTQYF
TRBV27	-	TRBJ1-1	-	TGTGCCAGCAGTTTATTGGGGAACACTGAAGCTTTCTTT	CASSLLGNTEAFF
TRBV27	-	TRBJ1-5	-	TGTGCCAGCAGTTTCCGAGATAGCAATCAGCCCCAGCATTTT	CASSFRDSNQPQHF
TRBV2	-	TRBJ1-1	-	TGTGCCAGCAGACACTTGAGGGATAACAAGAACACTGAAGCTTTCTTT	CASRHLRDNKNTEAFF
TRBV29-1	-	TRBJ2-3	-	TGCAGCGTTGAGGCTCCCGAAGATACGCAGTATTTT	CSVEAPEDTQYF
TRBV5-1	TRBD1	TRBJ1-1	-	TGCGCCAGCAGCTTACCCAGGACAGGGAGGATCACTGAAGCTTTCTTT	CASSLPRTGRITEAFF
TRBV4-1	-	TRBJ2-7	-	TGCGCCAGCAGCCACGGAAGGCAGGGGTCCTACGAGCAGTACTTC	CASSHGRQGSYEQYF
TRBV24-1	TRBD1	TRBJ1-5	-	TGTGCCACCAGTGACCAGGGGGCGGGGGGCAATCAGCCCCAGCATTTT	CATSDQGAGGNQPQHF
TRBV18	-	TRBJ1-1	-	TGTGCCAGCTCACTTTCGACAATGAACACTGAAGCTTTCTTT	CASSLSTMNTEAFF
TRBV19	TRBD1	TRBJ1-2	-	TGTGCCACCAGACGGCCGGGGACAGGGGAATATGGCTACACCTTC	CATRRPGTGEYGYTF
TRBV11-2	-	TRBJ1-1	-	TGTGCCAGCAGAGGAATCCGCAGGGTATTAGGCACTGAAGCTTTCTTT	CASRGIRRVLGTEAFF
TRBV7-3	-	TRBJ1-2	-	TGTGCCAGCAGCTTATCAGAGGCAGGTGGCTACACCTTC	CASSLSEAGGYTF
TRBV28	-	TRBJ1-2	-	TGTGCCAGCAGTCCCGGGAATAACTATGGCTACACCTTC	CASSPGNNYGYTF
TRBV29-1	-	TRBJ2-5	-	TGCAGCGTTGCCCCGGGTTCTCAAGAGACCCAGTACTTC	CSVAPGSQETQYF
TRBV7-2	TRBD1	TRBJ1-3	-	TGTGCCAGCAGCTTAGAAGGGACAGTGGGGCGGACCATATATTTT	CASSLEGTVGRTIYF
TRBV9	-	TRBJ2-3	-	TGTGCCAGCAGCGTAGAGGGTGGGGATACGCAGTATTTT	CASSVEGGDTQYF
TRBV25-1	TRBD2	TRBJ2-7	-	TGTGCCAGCAGTGACCGGGCTAGCGGGAGTAATGAGCAGTACTTC	CASSDRASGSNEQYF
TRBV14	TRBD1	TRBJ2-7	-	TGTGCCAGCAGCCAAAGGTGGACAGGGAAGTACGAGCAGTACTTC	CASSQRWTGKYEQYF
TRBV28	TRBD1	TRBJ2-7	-	TGTGCCAGCAGTTCCAGCGTGGCGGGACAGGGTCGGTACGAGCAGTACTTC	CASSSSVAGQGRYEQYF
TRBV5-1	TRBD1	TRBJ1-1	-	TGCGCCAGCAGCTTGGCAGGGGGCCGAAGAGTGAACACTGAAGCTTTCTTT	CASSLAGGRRVNTEAFF
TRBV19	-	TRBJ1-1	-	TGTGCCAGTAGTGAGACAGGCGGCGGGTCTGAAGCTTTCTTT	CASSETGGGSEAFF
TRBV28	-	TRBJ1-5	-	TGTGCCAGCACTCACAGGCCCAATCAGCCCCAGCATTTT	CASTHRPNQPQHF
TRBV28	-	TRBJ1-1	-	TGTGCCAGCGGCGCTTTGAACACTGAAGCTTTCTTT	CASGALNTEAFF
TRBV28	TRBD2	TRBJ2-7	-	TGTGCCAGCAGTCCCCAGGGACTAGCGGCCCTCGAGCAGTACTTC	CASSPQGLAALEQYF
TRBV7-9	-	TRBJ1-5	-	TGTGCCAGCACGACTAAGGAGGCCGGGAGTCAGCCCCAGCATTTT	CASTTKEAGSQPQHF
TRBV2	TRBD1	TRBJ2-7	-	TGTGCCAGCAGTTTGGACAGGGGCGAGCAGTACTTC	CASSLDRGEQYF
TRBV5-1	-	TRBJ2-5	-	TGCGCCAGCAGCTTGGCTCCCCTTGGGGGCCAAGAGACCCAGTACTTC	CASSLAPLGGQETQYF